The T cell receptor beta chain described here comes from a study of blood T cell repertoires in COVID-19. The wider study: Samples representing acute and convalescent COVID-19 were sourced from the United States, Italy and Spain. In each case, the material was cDNA or gDNA derived from T cells, B-cell-depleted T cells, or PBMCs.

The data were produced by immunoSEQ multiplex PCR, yet TCRdb's version contains in-frame clones alone and is incomplete. Of around 130,000 clones in the sample, less than 90% are singletons; the top ten hold about 2.3%. This CDR3 has 16 amino acids. The germline V gene encodes CDR1 GTSNPN and CDR2 SVGIG (reference sequence). Unmatched junction bases numbered 5, after V lost 5 bases and J lost 0 bases. This clone was seen only once. Assignments of participants to cohorts depended upon their own reported clinical history. Two negative PCRs, clearance, or symptom resolution were required of recovered Cohort 3 donors.

The sample consisted of PBMCs or T cells enriched from blood (not recorded which). J is TRBJ2-3 and V is TRBV30; 13 bases agree with TRBD2. The sequence derives from a woman aged 50 to 60 who had recovered from COVID-19. The CDR3 spells CAWDPGLAGSTDTQYF. The CDR3 DNA reads as TGTGCCTGGGACCCGGGACTAGCGGGGAGCACAGATACGCAGTATTTT. The whole variable domain, remainder taken from reference TRBV30 and TRBJ2-3, is SQTIHQWPATLVQPVGSPLSLECTVEGTSNPNLYWYRQAAGRGLQLLFYSVGIGQISSEVPQNLSASRPQDRQFILSSKKLLLSDSGFYLCAWDPGLAGSTDTQYFGPGTRLTVL.